One T cell receptor (beta chain) is described in this entry. This clonotype was counted many times. Which antigen it targets is not known. One base away there is no much larger clone; base qualities are not given. From cysteine to phenylalanine, the CDR3 is 15 amino acids long. This entry keeps only the CDR3 DNA: 45 bases, framed from base 1. The germline V and J ends show losses of 3 bases and 6 bases respectively, and no gene match explains 6 bases of the junction. The germline V gene encodes CDR1 MNHNS and CDR2 SASEGT. TCRdb records Illumina HiSeq 1500 as the sequencer. The public reads were quality trimmed at Q25 with fastp and then assembled into clones with MiXCR by TCRdb, keeping productive beta chains. Each record represents a unique CDR3 protein, reported with the most common genes and DNA among its rows. This sample holds around 280,000 distinct CDR3 sequences; around 13% were observed only once. Roughly 9.7% of the sample is held by the ten biggest clonotypes.

The sample originates from a study of T cell repertoires in cytomegalovirus infection (dated by TCRdb to the late 2010s). Context from the whole study: The HLA type of each donor mattered for the analysis, because public TCR beta signatures pointed to carriage of CMV infection along with the matching HLA type. Study-wide conclusions, independent of this receptor: In the ex vivo response, HLA-C-restricted CMV-specific TCR beta clonotypes were dominant, and in two of eight donors the single most frequent clonotype came from this HLA-C-restricted group. Carriers of CMV infection plus the relevant HLA type were discriminated by the cumulative frequency of public TCR beta family members in the study cohort and in an independent 352-donor cohort.

This sequence originates from a human donor in good health (CMV status not recorded). Some clones in this sample may be carry-over from other donors' samples. The rearranged chain carries TRBV6-1 and TRBJ2-1; 9 central nucleotides agree with TRBD2. Sequencing used PBMCs. CDR3 reads: CASSERRGGFNEQFF. The DNA is TGTGCCAGCAGTGAGCGGCGGGGGGGCTTCAATGAGCAGTTCTTC.